The T cell receptor beta chain under discussion was sequenced for a study of CXCR3-negative and CXCR3-positive naive CD8 T cells. There are 16 residues in the CDR3. Germline lookup yields CDR1 LNHNV and CDR2 YYDKDF (reference sequence). TRB cDNA libraries were made by UMI-labeled 5' RACE. TCRdb reprocessed the 5' RACE reads, keeping one entry per CDR3 protein, no DNA. The specimen's table records approximately 58,000 distinct CDR3 sequences. Naive CD8+ T cells displayed a CD45RO-CCR7+CD27+CD95- phenotype. The J gene is TRBJ2-5, the V gene TRBV15; there is no DNA to check the TCRdb D call of TRBD2. The source is a human donor in good health. Some clones in this sample may be carry-over from other donors' samples. The sample taken for sequencing was naive CXCR3- CD8+ T cells from blood. The sample's subset: CD45RO-CCR7+CD27+CD95- naive CD8+ T cells lacking CXCR3 (TNR3-). CDR3 region: CATSRGLAGYQETQYF.